A single sample is the source of the 20 T cell receptor beta chains below, sequenced in a study of naive and memory T cell subsets. Both TRBC1 and TRBC2 were covered by a beta constant-region primer of two equimolar oligonucleotides. TCRdb analysed the UMI-ligation and nested PCR reads with MiXCR anew, one entry per CDR3 protein. The sample has about 85,000 distinct CDR3 sequences; around 14% are singletons. Sample: central memory CD4+ T cells from blood. The receptors come from a human donor in good health.

The rearrangement links TRBV6-5 to TRBJ2-2, with TRBD2 matching over 8 bases. Germline V gene sequence: CDR1 MNHEY, CDR2 SVGAGI. This CDR3 contains 15 residues. After removal of 6 bases from V and 6 bases from J, the junction contained 9 bases not matched to a gene. CDR3 in amino acids: CASRPGTSVSGELFF. For the CDR3, the DNA is TGTGCCAGCAGGCCCGGGACTAGTGTTTCCGGGGAGCTGTTTTTT.

The V and J genes are TRBV6-2 or TRBV6-3 and TRBJ2-7, with TRBD1 matching 10 bases. This CDR3 spans 14 amino acids. The V gene end was trimmed by 6 bases and the J gene end by 5 bases; junction bases not matched to a gene: 7. Germline CDR1 reads MNHEY; CDR2 reads SVGEGT. The CDR3 loop is CASRRRDRGDEQYF. DNA of the CDR3: TGTGCCAGCAGACGCCGGGACAGGGGAGACGAGCAGTACTTC.

There are many counts of this clonotype. The chain is built from TRBV20-1 and TRBJ2-1; unclear D gene. The V gene lost 5 bases and the J gene lost 8 bases, with 22 bases spanning the gap. This CDR3 is 15 amino acids long. Per germline, CDR1 DFQATT and CDR2 SNEGSKA (reference sequence). The DNA for the CDR3 is TGCAGTGCTCCCCGATTGGGCGGAGAAATACATGAGCAGTTCTTC. This encodes CSAPRLGGEIHEQFF.

This clonotype appeared a few times. The gene calls are TRBV7-2 and TRBJ2-7, with TRBD1 matching 7 bases. Germline V CDR1 and CDR2: SGHTA, FQGNSA. The V and J ends lost 1 base and 8 bases, in that order; junction bases with no gene match: 14. CDR3 length: 16 amino acids. The CDR3 bases are TGTGCCAGCAGCTTAGGGACAGGCCCGCCCCTGATCCAGCAGTACTTC. Protein product: CASSLGTGPPLIQQYF.

The J gene is TRBJ2-7, the V gene TRBV7-2, with 8 bases that match TRBD1. The CDR3 sequence is 14 residues long. CDR1 and CDR2 (germline): SGHTA, FQGNSA. V shed 3 bases, J shed 5 bases, and the junction held 6 bases outside the gene matches. CDR3 sequence (DNA): TGTGCCAGCAGCTTCTCATGGGACAGGAACGAGCAGTACTTC. Translation: CASSFSWDRNEQYF.

The chain recombines TRBV9 with TRBJ1-6; D call uncertain. Looked up from germline, CDR1 is SGDLS and CDR2 is YYNGEE. This CDR3 is built from 17 residues. Trimming cost V 0 bases and J 7 bases, with 17 bases left between them. CDR3 coding DNA: TGTGCCAGCAGCGTAGCGATGGACGGACGGATCAATTCACCCCTCCACTTT. This encodes CASSVAMDGRINSPLHF.

This clonotype appeared a few times. The CDR3 DNA follows: TGTGCCATCAGTGAGTCTAATTCTGCCAGACTGAGCTCTGGGGCCAACGTCCTGACTTTC. This gives the protein CAISESNSARLSSGANVLTF. This rearrangement joins TRBV10-3 to TRBJ2-6, with unresolved D. The V gene lost 0 bases and the J gene lost 0 bases, with 18 bases spanning the gap. The germline V gene has CDR1 ENHRY and CDR2 SYGVKD. The CDR3 contains 20 residues.

Ten or more counts support this clonotype. This sequence joins TRBV20-1 and TRBJ2-7, with D hard to call. The CDR3 is made up of 13 amino acids. Germline CDR1 DFQATT, CDR2 SNEGSKA (reference sequence). V dropped 3 bases and J dropped 6 bases, with 15 bases sitting between them. CDR3 nucleotides: TGCAGTGCTAGCCCGGTGATCGCCGGCGAGCAGTACTTC. Its protein is CSASPVIAGEQYF.

The rearrangement joins TRBV29-1 to TRBJ1-4; D is unclear. The CDR3 has 15 residues. Per the germline V gene, CDR1 is SQVTM and CDR2 is ANQGSEA. Trimming pared 4 bases from V and 0 bases from J, leaving 12 bases between. CDR3 sequence (DNA): TGCAGCGTTGTGGCGGATCTTGCAACTAATGAAAAACTGTTTTTT. Protein sequence: CSVVADLATNEKLFF.

The table lists this clonotype with a few counts. The rearrangement links TRBV11-3 to TRBJ2-5; D possibly corresponds to TRBD1 (6 bases). This CDR3 is 16 amino acids long. CDR1 is SGHNT, CDR2 YENEEA, per germline. V was pared by 1 base and J by 3 bases, with 15 bases between. The CDR3 loop is CASSLGVTGKEETQYF. The DNA of the CDR3 is TGTGCCAGCAGCTTAGGTGTGACAGGTAAAGAAGAGACCCAGTACTTC.

This chain connects TRBV28 to TRBJ2-4; weak D call: TRBD2 (7 bases). V lost 5 bases and J lost 0, with 11 bases in between. This CDR3 is built from 15 residues. Looked up from germline, CDR1 is MDHEN and CDR2 is SYDVKM. CDR3 amino acids: CASSGGALAKNIQYF. For the CDR3, the DNA is TGTGCCAGCAGTGGGGGGGCCTTAGCCAAAAACATTCAGTACTTC.

There are a few counts of this clonotype. The chain couples TRBV27 to TRBJ2-4; D may be TRBD2 (7 bases). The CDR3 is 15 residues long. Deletions cut 3 bases from V and 2 bases from J, with 11 bases between. Germline values: CDR1 MNHEY, CDR2 SMNVEV (reference sequence). CDR3 in amino acids: CASSLRGGPKNIQYF. The CDR3 coding sequence is TGTGCCAGCAGTTTGAGGGGGGGGCCCAAAAACATTCAGTACTTC.

This clonotype has only a few counts. This rearrangement joins TRBV19 to TRBJ1-2; maybe TRBD1 (6 bases). The CDR3 has 10 amino acids. Trimming removed 10 bases at V and 6 bases at J, with 9 bases between. Germline values: CDR1 LNHDA, CDR2 SQIVND (reference sequence). This chain's CDR3 is CATYRDGYTF. CDR3 coding DNA: TGTGCCACCTACAGGGATGGCTACACCTTC.

The V and J genes are TRBV5-1 and TRBJ2-1; 8 positions agree with TRBD1. The V gene's germline CDR1 is SGHRS and CDR2 YFSETQ. V lost 7 bases to trimming and J lost 2 bases; unmatched junction nucleotides: 5. The CDR3 has 14 residues. CDR3 sequence reads: CASETGEAYNEQFF. The CDR3 DNA sequence: TGCGCCAGCGAGACAGGGGAAGCCTACAATGAGCAGTTCTTC.

This chain joins TRBV3-1 and TRBJ2-5; maybe TRBD2 (5 bases). Deletions cut 5 bases from V and 4 bases from J, with 14 bases between. This CDR3 spans 14 amino acids. The V gene's germline CDR1 is LGHDT and CDR2 YNNKEL (reference sequence). This CDR3 reads CASSVPLAPETQYF. CDR3 DNA: TGTGCCAGCAGCGTTCCTCTAGCCCCAGAGACCCAGTACTTC.

The genes are TRBV4-1 and TRBJ2-5; the D gene is possibly TRBD2 (5 bases). Germline CDR1 MGHRA, CDR2 YSYEKL. V lost 2 bases to trimming and J lost 5 bases, with 18 bases between them. The CDR3 is made up of 16 amino acids. CDR3 amino acids: CASSQYETMIGETQYF. The CDR3 DNA follows: TGCGCCAGCAGCCAATACGAGACTATGATAGGGGAGACCCAGTACTTC.

This clonotype turned up a few times. V gene TRBV3-1 combines with J gene TRBJ1-1; no definite D call. V was pared by 3 bases and J by 0 bases, with 5 bases between. The CDR3 has 13 amino acids. In germline, CDR1 is LGHDT, CDR2 YNNKEL (reference sequence). Here the CDR3 reads CASSQRMNTEAFF. For the CDR3, the DNA is TGTGCCAGCAGCCAGAGGATGAACACTGAAGCTTTCTTT.

The V gene is TRBV10-3, the J gene TRBJ2-3, with 11 bases identical to TRBD1. CDR1 and CDR2 from the germline V gene are ENHRY and SYGVKD. The V gene end was trimmed by 3 bases and the J gene end by 3 bases; junction bases not matched to a gene: 2. CDR3 length: 15 amino acids. The CDR3 loop is CAISERDRGTDTQYF. The CDR3 nucleotides read TGTGCCATCAGTGAAAGGGACAGGGGGACAGATACGCAGTATTTT.

This rearrangement joins TRBV15 to TRBJ2-2, with D possibly being TRBD2 (5 bases). This CDR3 is built from 14 residues. Trimming left V 7 bases short and J 7 bases short, with 16 bases between. From germline, CDR1 is LNHNV and CDR2 YYDKDF (reference sequence). CDR3 sequence (DNA): TGTGCCACCACTGGAGGAGGTTCAGACGGGGAGCTGTTTTTT. Translating it yields CATTGGGSDGELFF.

There are a few counts of this clonotype. The V gene is TRBV20-1, the J gene TRBJ1-3; D not certain. V lost 0 bases, J lost 0 bases, and 9 bases lay in between. Per the germline V gene, CDR1 is DFQATT and CDR2 is SNEGSKA (reference sequence). This CDR3 has 15 residues. In DNA, the CDR3 is TGCAGTGCTAGAGATGTCGCCGGCTCTGGAAACACCATATATTTT. This sequence encodes CSARDVAGSGNTIYF.